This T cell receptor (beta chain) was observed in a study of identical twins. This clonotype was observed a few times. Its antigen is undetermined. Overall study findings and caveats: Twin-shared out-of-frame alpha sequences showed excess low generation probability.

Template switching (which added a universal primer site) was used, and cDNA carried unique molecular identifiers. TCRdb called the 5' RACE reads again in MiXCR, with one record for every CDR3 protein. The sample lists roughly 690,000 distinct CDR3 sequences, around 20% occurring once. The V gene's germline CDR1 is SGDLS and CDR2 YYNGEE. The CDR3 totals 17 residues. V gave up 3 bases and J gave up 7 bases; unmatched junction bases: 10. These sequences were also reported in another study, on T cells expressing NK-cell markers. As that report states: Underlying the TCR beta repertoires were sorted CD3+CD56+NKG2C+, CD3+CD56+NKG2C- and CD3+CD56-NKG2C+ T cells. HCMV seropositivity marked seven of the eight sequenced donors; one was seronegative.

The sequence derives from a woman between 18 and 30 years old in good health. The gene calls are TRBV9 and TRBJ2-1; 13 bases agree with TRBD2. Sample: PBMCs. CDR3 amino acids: CASSAPRTSGSINEQFF. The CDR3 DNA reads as TGTGCCAGCAGCGCCCCCCGGACTAGCGGGAGTATTAATGAGCAGTTCTTC.